The present T cell receptor (beta chain) was sequenced within a study of cytomegalovirus exposure and HLA in healthy donors (dated by TCRdb to about 2017). Some background on the complete study: According to an earlier analysis of several hundred of the donors, roughly 180 million T cells yielded some 120 million unique TCR beta sequences and about 300 Gb of sequence data. An early release that covered several hundred HLA-typed donors contained approximately 290 gigabases of sequencing data and 65 million to 100 million unique TCR sequences. Among the approximately 420 genotyped donors, about 85% belonged to the genetic ancestry cluster associated with self-reported Caucasian donors. The study aimed to test whether signatures of past pathogen exposure could be identified by cataloging public T cell receptors. The study used immunosequencing to profile the T cell repertoires of 600 to 850 subjects and linked those repertoires to cytomegalovirus serostatus. Besides the first cohort of 666 subjects, a separate validation cohort made up of about 120 different subjects was used. The study combined high-throughput TCR immunosequencing, statistical association of individual TCRs with disease status, and machine learning to predict cytomegalovirus infection status. A later analysis re-examined previously published TCR beta repertoires from more than 650 donors and added high-resolution HLA genotyping to investigate patterns of TCR occurrence. Rather than using new phenotypic data, the later analysis identified candidate immune exposures from TCR beta sequences and from how often those sequences occurred across donors. To decide whether each TCR beta V gene segment behaved as functional or pseudogenic, an earlier analysis of several hundred of the donors relied on high-throughput TCR beta sequencing. Donor age, sex, ethnicity and CMV serostatus were collected together with the repertoire data. A later genetic analysis used genome-wide SNP genotypes for 398 of the 666 donors, treating that subset as a discovery cohort. Every discovery cohort repertoire had been produced on one sequencing platform. HLA typing covered class I and class II loci at four-digit resolution. Typing coverage differed by locus: A, B, C, DRB1 and DQB1 were typed in roughly 620-630 donors, DQA1 in roughly 510, DPA1 in approximately 610, and DPB1 in 400 to 490. Because of strong linkage in the cohort, four to six DR-DQ haplotypes were treated as single units for association and clustering. Across approximately 400 genotyped donors of the cohort, an average of 235,054 unique TCR beta nucleotide sequences per donor were sequenced, and about a sixth of those sequences were non-productive. The paper's findings and limits, for the study overall: According to a later analysis, most CMV-associated TCR beta chains appeared to be HLA-restricted, and the HLA associations seemed to be driven largely by CMV exposure. According to a later analysis, TCR association rates differed among HLA loci, with DRB1 alleles showing the most associated TCRs and HLA-C alleles showing the fewest. The presence/absence analyses assumed that sequencing depth was roughly uniform across donors, and that assumption may not be true. Correlated functional status among segregating V segments might reflect linkage disequilibrium, but an unknown experimental factor could not be ruled out. A further reported finding was that TCR beta sequences accurately predicted the HLA-A and HLA-B alleles for most subjects in the first cohort. The classifier was reported to diagnose cytomegalovirus status with high specificity and sensitivity in both the original cohort and the validation cohort. V-gene and J-gene trimming of TCR beta chains was associated with a missense DCLRE1C variant in a later genetic analysis, and the association was replicated in an independent cohort. According to the authors, the approach could potentially be generalized to other disease states and immunological phenotypes. In an earlier analysis of under 600 of the donors, most TCR beta V segments were observed in productive rearrangements about 87% or about 30% of the time, broadly matching IMGT annotations. In a later analysis, more than 15,000 TCR beta sequences were associated with specific HLA alleles at a false discovery rate of 0.05. In a later analysis, HLA-associated TCR beta chains showed more clonal expansion and lower generation probabilities than non-associated chains that were equally common. Because counts were too low, approximately 18 rarely observed V segments, including chromosome 9 orphons, were excluded from the earlier analysis of some 540 of the donors. Because HLA typing was unavailable for some donors at each locus, only the typed subset was used in association tests. According to a later analysis, parvovirus B19, influenza, CMV and Epstein-Barr virus appeared linked to several top co-occurrence clusters. While some public TCRs were present in many individuals, most TCR sequences turned up only very rarely across donors. Strong co-occurrence of HLA alleles, especially DR and DQ, made assigning TCR associations to individual alleles difficult. The 87-base-pair reads could not distinguish some IMGT-functional V segments, including TRBV6-2 and TRBV6-3, so those segments were excluded. Compared with the approximately 670-donor mean, donors in an Asian-associated ancestry cluster had fewer N-insertions in productive TCRs, according to a later genetic analysis. In vitro tests confirmed that a few of the cytomegalovirus-associated TCR beta chains recognize cytomegalovirus antigens. Immune exposure information for the cohort was limited to CMV serostatus. A group of highly shared sequence variants was considered likely to be a technical artifact of the sequencing pipeline. This cohort had only TCR beta chains sequenced, and the lack of alpha or paired-chain data limited which features could be detected. In the study, around 160 TCR beta chains were listed as associated with cytomegalovirus.

Libraries were made using the immunoSEQ multiplex PCR assay. The multiplex PCR relied on a mix of 60 forward primers for TCR Vbeta segments and 13 reverse primers for TCR Jbeta segments. Amplification of the CDR3 region of rearranged TCR beta genes was performed with a multiplex PCR assay on genomic DNA. Amplified TCR beta libraries were sequenced as 87-base-pair reads on the Illumina HiSeq System. Per the authors' processing: Across the 500 to 850 repertoires, a later analysis counted 80 million or so unique TCR beta chains, 9 million to 14 million of which were shared by at least two donors. Raw reads were error-corrected and collapsed into unique sequences by a nearest-neighbor algorithm in which closely related sequences were merged to remove PCR and sequencing errors. CDR3 sequences were aligned to IMGT reference sequences to assign V, D and J gene segments. For a sequence to be retained, at least a six-nucleotide match to both a V gene segment and a J gene segment was required. Rearrangements were called productive when the CDR3 lacked stop codons and stayed in frame with V and J; all others were non-productive. Following IMGT convention, CDR3 was defined as the stretch from the second conserved V-encoded cysteine to the conserved J-encoded phenylalanine. In an earlier analysis of roughly 580 of the donors, sequences lacking an unambiguous match to a single V gene segment were excluded. In an earlier analysis of 500 to 750 of the donors, V segments were called functional above 56.7% productive rearrangements and were called segregating when the between-donor standard deviation exceeded 5%. A statistical classification framework was built for diagnosing cytomegalovirus status from the catalog of TCR beta chain sequences. V and J gene assignment, in a later analysis, came from comparing TCR nucleotide sequences with IMGT/GENE-DB human TR gene sequences. In a later analysis, CDR3 sequences and most-parsimonious VDJ recombination scenarios were assigned using the TCRdist pipeline. In a later analysis, each TCR beta chain was defined by its CDR3 amino acid sequence together with its V-gene family, and reads without a unique V-gene family were excluded. In a later analysis, 550 to 650 highly shared, low-generation-probability nucleotide sequences were removed to address suspected cross-contamination and a sequencing artifact. In a later analysis, a clonal expansion index was calculated for each public chain from normalized within-repertoire ranks of inferred template counts. In a later analysis, generation probabilities were computed with a VDJ recombination model fitted to out-of-frame rearrangements, and the resulting probabilities were checked against IGoR. A later analysis scored TCR-TCR, TCR-HLA and TCR-CMV co-occurrence with hypergeometric tests, applying a repertoire-size bias correction to TCR pairs. A later analysis estimated false discovery rates by permuting HLA or CMV assignments 20 times. In a later analysis, co-occurring TCRs were grouped with DBSCAN, and TCRdist sequence similarity was added when clustering was performed within HLA-allele-positive subsets. Repertoires with fewer than 30,000 or more than 120,000 public chains, plus five repertoires with anomalous nucleotide sharing, were excluded from co-occurrence clustering. TCRdb re-hosts the immuneACCESS table, in-frame sequences only. Its copies lack some clones; in the studies checked, an unresolved V gene accounts for under half of them, and the cause for the rest is not known. That table gives V, J and clone size, and the DNA gave D and trimming. The sample data list over 150,000 clones, and roughly 80% of these were observed just once. Around 0.91% of the sample comes from the top ten.

With regard to this clone: Its antigen remains unidentified. Nothing much larger sits one base from this clone, and base qualities are not available.

In total, 600 or so healthy bone marrow donors made up the cohort. Cohort members were all nominally healthy when sampled, although unrecorded immune exposures were likely present. The donor tested CMV seropositive, placing the donor among the roughly 300 seropositive members of the cohort. Each donor provided a peripheral blood sample, and peripheral blood mononuclear cells were used for TCR beta sequencing. Genomic DNA was extracted from the blood cell samples with the Qiagen DNeasy Blood Extraction Kit. V is trimmed back by 0 bases and J by 0 bases, and the junction contains 7 bases that no gene match accounts for. Sequences MGHRA (CDR1) and YSYEKL (CDR2) are obtained from the germline V gene. There are 19 amino acids in the CDR3, from cysteine to phenylalanine inclusive. Only the CDR3 portion is preserved as DNA: 57 bases, with reading frame beginning at the first base.

The chain is assembled from TRBV4-1 and TRBJ2-1; the junction holds 11 bases that match TRBD2. The specimen was PBMCs. The source of this sequence is a girl aged 2 to 10 in good health and CMV-seropositive. The nucleotide sequence is TGCGCCAGCAGCCAAGAGAAACTAGCGGGAGCCTTCTCCTACAATGAGCAGTTCTTC. Its protein product is CASSQEKLAGAFSYNEQFF.